This T cell receptor (beta chain) was observed in a study of PD-1 blockade in classical Hodgkin lymphoma. Study details: Intravenous infusions of nivolumab 3 mg/kg reached patients every 2 weeks. Overall study results and limits: Newly diagnosed patients were reported to start with lower TCR diversity than healthy donors. CD4+ TCR diversity, unlike CD8+, climbed significantly by C4D1.

Germline V gene sequence: CDR1 MNHEY, CDR2 SVGAGI. CDR3 length: 15 residues. J lost 3 bases, V lost 5 bases, and 10 bases had no gene match. TCRdb's copy holds only in-frame clones and misses some; the assay was immunoSEQ multiplex PCR. This sample has tens of thousands of clones, with roughly 89% found just once. This clone was counted once. Its antigen is unknown. Time point in this sample: cycle 4 day 1 (C4D1), after about 6 weeks of nivolumab. Each patient's relapse followed autologous stem cell transplantation, and brentuximab vedotin exposure varied. This TCR was sampled from a human donor with classical Hodgkin lymphoma. This chain joins TRBV6-5 and TRBJ2-7; 7 nucleotides align to TRBD2. The sequencing used peripheral blood mononuclear cells (PBMCs), collected before the fourth cycle of nivolumab. CDR3 protein: CASSPSGAKGYEQYF. Here the CDR3 DNA reads TGTGCCAGCAGTCCTAGCGGCGCCAAGGGCTACGAGCAGTACTTC.